This entry describes one TCR beta chain. Its antigen remains unknown. J was trimmed by 2 bases and V by 4 bases; bases with no gene match: 5. Germline CDR1 is MNHEY and CDR2 is SVGAGI. This CDR3 is built from 16 residues. The entry originates in a study of CD8 T cells in Susac syndrome. Across the whole study: When their blood was taken, patients with Susac syndrome were therapy-naive, taking corticosteroids, or taking intravenous immunoglobulin alone.

With random hexamers, about 0.5 to 1 ug RNA was reverse transcribed. An immunoSEQ multiplex PCR generated amplified TCR beta CDR3 products spanning 54 Vbeta and 13 Jbeta. TCRdb reanalysed the immunoSEQ multiplex PCR reads using MiXCR and keeps one entry per CDR3 protein. The data contain 150,000 to 180,000 distinct CDR3 sequences, about 95% of them singletons. CD8+ and CD4+ T cells circulating in blood were sequenced for TCR beta. Findings of the study overall: The CD4+ T cell repertoires in Susac syndrome did not show any clonal expansion.

This chain connects TRBV6-5 to TRBJ2-5, with 12 bases matching TRBD2. The specimen was CD4+ T cells from PBMCs. The sequence was obtained from a human donor with Susac syndrome. CDR3 in DNA: TGTGCCAGCAGTTCCTTGCTAGCGGGGGGGCAAGAGACCCAGTACTTC. As protein: CASSSLLAGGQETQYF.